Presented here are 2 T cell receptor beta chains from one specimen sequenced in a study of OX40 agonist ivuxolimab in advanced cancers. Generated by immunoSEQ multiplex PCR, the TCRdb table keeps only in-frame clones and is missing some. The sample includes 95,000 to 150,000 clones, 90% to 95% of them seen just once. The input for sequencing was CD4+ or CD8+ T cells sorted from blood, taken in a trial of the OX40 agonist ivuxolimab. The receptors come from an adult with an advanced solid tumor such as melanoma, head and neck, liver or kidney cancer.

Here the CDR3 DNA reads TGTGCCAGCACCACCGCCGGGACAGGGTCCTCACCCCTCCACTTT. Amino acids: CASTTAGTGSSPLHF. This chain links TRBV9 with TRBJ1-6; 9 positions match TRBD1. The V gene end was trimmed by 6 bases and the J gene end by 10 bases; junction bases not matched to a gene: 11. This CDR3 spans 15 amino acids. Germline assignment: CDR1 SGDLS and CDR2 YYNGEE. Based on the CDR3 plus reference TRBV9 and TRBJ1-6, the full variable domain is DSGVTQTPKHLITATGQRVTLRCSPRSGDLSVYWYQQSLDQGLQFLIQYYNGEERAKGNILERFSAQQFPDLHSELNLSSLELGDSALYFCASTTAGTGSSPLHFGNGTRLTVT.

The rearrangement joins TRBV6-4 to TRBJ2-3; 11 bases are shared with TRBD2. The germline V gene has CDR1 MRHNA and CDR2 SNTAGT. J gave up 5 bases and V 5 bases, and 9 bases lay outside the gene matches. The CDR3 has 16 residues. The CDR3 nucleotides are TGTGCCAGCAGTCTCACCATAGCGGGAGGGCGAGATACGCAGTATTTT. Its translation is CASSLTIAGGRDTQYF.